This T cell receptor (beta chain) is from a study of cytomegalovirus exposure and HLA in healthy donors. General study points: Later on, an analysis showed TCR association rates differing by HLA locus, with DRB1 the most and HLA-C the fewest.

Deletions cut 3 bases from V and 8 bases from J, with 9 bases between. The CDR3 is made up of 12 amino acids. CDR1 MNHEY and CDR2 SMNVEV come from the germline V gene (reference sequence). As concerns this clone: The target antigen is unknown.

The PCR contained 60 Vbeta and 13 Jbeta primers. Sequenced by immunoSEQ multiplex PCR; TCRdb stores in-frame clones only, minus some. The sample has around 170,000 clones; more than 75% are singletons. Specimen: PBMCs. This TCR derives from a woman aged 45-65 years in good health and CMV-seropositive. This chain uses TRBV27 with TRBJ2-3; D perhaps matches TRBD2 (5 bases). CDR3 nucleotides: TGTGCCAGCAGTTTGGGCGCGGGTACGCAGTATTTT. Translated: CASSLGAGTQYF.